This TCR beta chain came from a study of blood T cell repertoires in COVID-19. Whole-study context: Sources were T cells, B-cell-depleted T cells, or PBMCs; the material itself was cDNA or gDNA.

Sequenced by immunoSEQ multiplex PCR; TCRdb stores in-frame clones only, minus some. The table includes 95,000 to 100,000 clones, around 92% detected once. The CDR3 has 14 residues. Trimming took 2 bases from V and 7 from J, leaving 15 bases between them. Germline loops: CDR1 MNHNY, CDR2 SVGAGI (reference sequence). The TCR was taken from a man aged 50-60 years with active COVID-19. The rearrangement uses TRBV6-6 and TRBJ2-7; the D gene is possibly TRBD1 (5 bases). The sequenced sample was peripheral blood. CDR3 in amino acids: CASSYVPRVQEQYF. The CDR3 DNA reads as TGTGCCAGCAGTTACGTCCCCAGGGTGCAGGAGCAGTACTTC.